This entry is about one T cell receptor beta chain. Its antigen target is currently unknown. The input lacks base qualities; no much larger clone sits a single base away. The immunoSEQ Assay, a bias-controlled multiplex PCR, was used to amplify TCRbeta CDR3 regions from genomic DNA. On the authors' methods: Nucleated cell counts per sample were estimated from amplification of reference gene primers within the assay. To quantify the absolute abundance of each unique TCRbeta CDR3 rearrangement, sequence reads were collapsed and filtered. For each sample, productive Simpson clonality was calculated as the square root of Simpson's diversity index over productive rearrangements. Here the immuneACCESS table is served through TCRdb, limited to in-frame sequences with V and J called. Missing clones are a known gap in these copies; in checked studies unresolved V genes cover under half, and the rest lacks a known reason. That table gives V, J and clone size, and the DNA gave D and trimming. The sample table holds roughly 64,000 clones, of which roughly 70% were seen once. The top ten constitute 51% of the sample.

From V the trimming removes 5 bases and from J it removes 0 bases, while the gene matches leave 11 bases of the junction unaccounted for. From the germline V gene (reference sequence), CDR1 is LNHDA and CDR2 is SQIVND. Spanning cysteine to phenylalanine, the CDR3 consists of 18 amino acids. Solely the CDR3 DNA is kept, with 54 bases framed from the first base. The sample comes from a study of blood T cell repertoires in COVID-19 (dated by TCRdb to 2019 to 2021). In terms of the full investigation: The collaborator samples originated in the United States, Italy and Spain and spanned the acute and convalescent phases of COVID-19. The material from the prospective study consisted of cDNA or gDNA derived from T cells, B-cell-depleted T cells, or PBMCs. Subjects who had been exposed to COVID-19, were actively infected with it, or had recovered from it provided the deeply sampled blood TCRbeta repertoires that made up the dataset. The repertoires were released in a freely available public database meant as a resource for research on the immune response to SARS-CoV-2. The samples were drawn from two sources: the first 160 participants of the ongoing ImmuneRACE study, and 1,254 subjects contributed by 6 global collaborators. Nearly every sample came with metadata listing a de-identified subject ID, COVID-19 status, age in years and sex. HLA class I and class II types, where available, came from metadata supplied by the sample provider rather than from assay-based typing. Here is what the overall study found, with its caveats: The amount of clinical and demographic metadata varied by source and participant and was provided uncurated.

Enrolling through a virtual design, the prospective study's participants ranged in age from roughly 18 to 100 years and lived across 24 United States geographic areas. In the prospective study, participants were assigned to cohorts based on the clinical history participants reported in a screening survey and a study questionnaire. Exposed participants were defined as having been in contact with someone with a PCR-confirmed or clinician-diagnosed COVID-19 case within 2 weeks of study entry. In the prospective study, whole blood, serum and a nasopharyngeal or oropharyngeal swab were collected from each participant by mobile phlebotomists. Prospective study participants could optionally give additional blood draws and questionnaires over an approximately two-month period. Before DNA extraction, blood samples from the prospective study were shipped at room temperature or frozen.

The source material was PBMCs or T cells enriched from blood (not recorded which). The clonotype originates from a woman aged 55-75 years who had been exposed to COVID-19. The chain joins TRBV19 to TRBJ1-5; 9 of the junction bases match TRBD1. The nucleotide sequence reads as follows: TGTGCCAGTAGTCCTCCGGGACAGGGAAGTTATAGCAATCAGCCCCAGCATTTT. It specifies CASSPPGQGSYSNQPQHF.